This entry lists 22 T cell receptor beta chains sequenced from one sample in a study of T cells in Graves' hyperthyroidism and ophthalmopathy. TCR beta CDR3 region amplification was performed from RNA transcripts. A set of HTBI primers served as the primers for a first-round RT-PCR of the TCR CDR3. TCRdb ran MiXCR on the multiplex PCR reads and lists one entry per CDR3 protein. Of about 570,000 distinct CDR3 sequences listed, approximately 14% were seen once; the top ten hold 14%. Specimen: blood. The receptors originated from a woman in her thirties or forties with Graves' hyperthyroidism.

This clonotype occurred many times. The chain has TRBV12-3 or TRBV12-4 and TRBJ2-2; D not resolved. The CDR3 contains 15 residues. V was clipped by 2 bases and J by 0 bases, with 7 bases between them. DNA of the CDR3: TGTGCCAGCAGTTTAAGTCTAGCGAACACCGGGGAGCTGTTTTTT. Translating gives CASSLSLANTGELFF.

This clonotype came up many times. The chain joins TRBV2 to TRBJ2-7, with D possibly TRBD2 on 6 matching bases. Germline CDR1 SNHLY, CDR2 FYNNEI. Trimming shortened V by 0 bases and J by 4 bases, and 13 bases separated the two germline ends. This CDR3 has 15 residues. CDR3 protein: CASSEALSGWYEQYF. The CDR3 DNA is TGTGCCAGCAGTGAAGCGCTTAGCGGTTGGTACGAGCAGTACTTC.

In its sample, this clonotype was seen many times. The J gene is TRBJ2-7, the V gene TRBV11-2, with TRBD1 as a possible D gene (6 bases). Germline V gene sequence: CDR1 SGHAT, CDR2 FQNNGV. V was pared by 3 bases and J by 3 bases, with 15 bases between. This CDR3 is 15 amino acids long. CDR3 nucleotide sequence: TGTGCCAGCAGCTTGGTCGGACAGCCCGACTACGAGCAGTACTTC. It translates to CASSLVGQPDYEQYF.

A few counts support this clonotype. The V call is TRBV18, the J call TRBJ1-1, with TRBD1 identical over 7 bases. The CDR3 sequence is 15 residues long. Trimming took 4 bases from V and 0 from J; bases not matched to a gene: 5. CDR1 is KGHSH, CDR2 LQKENI, per germline. DNA for the CDR3: TGTGCCAGCTCACAGGGGGACAGTATGAACACTGAAGCTTTCTTT. Amino acid sequence: CASSQGDSMNTEAFF. The full variable domain, completed using reference TRBV18 and TRBJ1-1, is NAGVMQNPRHLVRRRGQEARLRCSPMKGHSHVYWYRQLPEEGLKFMVYLQKENIIDESGMPKERFSAEFPKEGPSILRIQQVVRGDSAAYFCASSQGDSMNTEAFFGQGTRLTVV.

The table lists this clonotype with many counts. This chain connects TRBV27 to TRBJ2-7, with 14 nucleotides matching TRBD2. This CDR3 contains 16 residues. With V trimmed by 2 bases and J by 5 bases, 5 bases remained unmatched. CDR1 is MNHEY, CDR2 SMNVEV, per germline (reference sequence). The CDR3 region has the DNA TGTGCCAGCAGTTTACTAGGGACTAGCGGGAGTAACGAGCAGTACTTC. Translation gives CASSLLGTSGSNEQYF.

Ten or more counts support this clonotype. The rearrangement links TRBV5-1 to TRBJ2-7; D may be TRBD1 (9 bases). Deletions cut 6 bases from V and 4 bases from J, with 20 bases between. The CDR3 consists of 15 residues. Germline V gene sequence: CDR1 SGHRS, CDR2 YFSETQ. The CDR3 sequence: CASTPAGGQGYEQYF. CDR3 bases: TGCGCCAGCACTCCGGCGGGGGGACAGGGTTACGAGCAGTACTTC.

The chain links TRBV20-1 to TRBJ2-3; D possibly corresponds to TRBD2 (6 bases). Germline values: CDR1 DFQATT, CDR2 SNEGSKA (reference sequence). V lost 6 bases and J 0 bases, leaving 13 bases between the germline ends. The CDR3 contains 14 residues. In DNA form, the CDR3 reads TGCAGTGCGGGTGGAGGGTTAAGCACAGATACGCAGTATTTT. Amino acid sequence: CSAGGGLSTDTQYF.

There are many counts of this clonotype. The chain has TRBV7-9 and TRBJ2-7, with a weak D call TRBD2 (6 bases). The CDR3 extends over 13 amino acids. V dropped 3 bases and J dropped 3 bases, with 9 bases sitting between them. CDR1 is SEHNR and CDR2 is FQNEAQ in the germline V gene (reference sequence). The CDR3 region has the DNA TGTGCCAGCAGCTTCAGCGGGCACTACGAGCAGTACTTC. Its translation: CASSFSGHYEQYF.

In regard to this clonotype: Just one base apart from a much larger clone, this may be a read error. The gene calls are TRBV11-2 and TRBJ2-7, with D unresolved. This CDR3 has 11 residues. Per germline, CDR1 SGHAT and CDR2 FQNNGV. CDR3 sequence: CASSFGLERYF. DNA for the CDR3: TGTGCCAGCAGCTTTGGTCTAGAGCGGTACTTC.

In its sample, this clonotype was seen a few times. The V and J genes are TRBV7-9 and TRBJ2-1; maybe TRBD2 (6 bases). Germline V gene data show CDR1 as SEHNR and CDR2 as FQNEAQ (reference sequence). The CDR3 sequence is 20 residues long. Trimming took 6 bases from V and 3 from J, leaving 30 bases between them. CDR3 DNA sequence: TGTGCCAGCAGACCTCCGGAGGGCAGAATTCACTCCTTATTCTACAATGAGCAGTTCTTC. It specifies CASRPPEGRIHSLFYNEQFF.

In its sample, this clonotype was seen a few times. An end of the junction does not agree with germline; a read error may underlie this. The chain carries TRBV5-1 and TRBJ2-3; 12 nucleotides line up with TRBD2. The CDR3 is 16 residues long. Germline CDR1 SGHRS, CDR2 YFSETQ. CDR3 sequence reads: CASSPSTSGSSDAQYF. Written as DNA, the CDR3 is TGCGCCAGCAGCCCCTCGACTAGCGGGAGTTCAGATGCGCAGTATTTT.

This clonotype was seen at least ten times. J is TRBJ2-5 and V is TRBV12-3 or TRBV12-4; no clear D gene. The CDR3 is made up of 15 amino acids. V was cut by 3 bases and J by 2 bases, with 13 bases left in between. The CDR3 DNA reads TGTGCCAGCAGTTTTAAGGGCACCTTACAAGAGACCCAGTACTTC. Translated: CASSFKGTLQETQYF.

This clonotype was observed a handful of times. The chain combines TRBV9 with TRBJ1-4; 8 bases fit TRBD1. Germline V CDR1 and CDR2: SGDLS, YYNGEE. This CDR3 is 17 amino acids long. V was clipped by 3 bases and J by 4 bases; unmatched bases: 11. The DNA for the CDR3 is TGTGCCAGCAGCGGTGACGACAGGGGAGGGATTAATGAAAAACTGTTTTTT. Protein: CASSGDDRGGINEKLFF.

This clonotype appeared many times. The genes are TRBV5-1 and TRBJ2-7, with D perhaps given as TRBD1 or TRBD2 (5 bases each). Germline CDR1 is SGHRS and CDR2 is YFSETQ. This CDR3 has 14 residues. Trimming took 6 bases from V and 5 from J, leaving 18 bases between them. The CDR3 spells CASTRGPSSDEQYF. The CDR3 DNA sequence: TGCGCCAGCACGAGGGGACCGTCTTCCGACGAGCAGTACTTC.

This clonotype occurred many times. J is TRBJ2-2 and V is TRBV18, with unresolved D. The germline gives CDR1 KGHSH, CDR2 LQKENI. Trimming stripped 0 bases from V and 0 bases from J, with 2 bases between. The CDR3 totals 14 residues. CDR3 region: CASSPPPNTGELFF. Written as DNA, the CDR3 is TGTGCCAGCTCACCACCCCCGAACACCGGGGAGCTGTTTTTT. The whole variable domain, filled in from reference TRBV18 and TRBJ2-2, reads NAGVMQNPRHLVRRRGQEARLRCSPMKGHSHVYWYRQLPEEGLKFMVYLQKENIIDESGMPKERFSAEFPKEGPSILRIQQVVRGDSAAYFCASSPPPNTGELFFGEGSRLTVL.

This clonotype was observed a handful of times. This chain links TRBV19 with TRBJ2-1, with 7 nucleotides matching TRBD2. The germline CDR1 and CDR2 sequences are LNHDA and SQIVND (reference sequence). This CDR3 is built from 13 residues. The junction had 3 bases not matched to a gene; V was cut back by 8 bases and J by 2 bases. The CDR3 sequence: CASAGTTYNEQFF. In nucleotides, the CDR3 is TGTGCCAGTGCCGGGACTACCTACAATGAGCAGTTCTTC.

This clonotype was counted many times. The V call is TRBV30, the J call TRBJ1-1; TRBD1 aligns across 7 bases. The CDR3 loop spans 15 amino acids. The trim removed 0 bases at V and 0 bases at J, leaving 4 bases unmatched. Germline V lookup: CDR1 GTSNPN, CDR2 SVGIG (reference sequence). Here the CDR3 reads CAWSVMTGMNTEAFF. The CDR3 coding sequence is TGTGCCTGGAGTGTAATGACAGGGATGAACACTGAAGCTTTCTTT.

This clonotype was counted only a few times. The chain joins TRBV11-2 to TRBJ1-1, with D maybe TRBD1 (5 bases). Germline CDR1 is SGHAT and CDR2 is FQNNGV. Between the trimmed V and J ends, which lost 2 bases and 5 bases, there was a span of 12 bases. The CDR3 runs to 14 residues. The CDR3 DNA reads TGTGCCAGCAGCTTACCCGGGGGTTGGACTGAAGCTTTCTTT. It translates to CASSLPGGWTEAFF. The full variable domain, its missing parts supplied by reference TRBV11-2 and TRBJ1-1, is EAGVAQSPRYKIIEKRQSVAFWCNPISGHATLYWYQQILGQGPKLLIQFQNNGVVDDSQLPKDRFSAERLKGVDSTLKIQPAKLEDSAVYLCASSLPGGWTEAFFGQGTRLTVV.

The sample holds many counts of this clonotype. The chain employs TRBV20-1 and TRBJ2-7; 7 positions match TRBD2. CDR1 and CDR2 (germline): DFQATT, SNEGSKA (reference sequence). The CDR3 covers 15 residues. Losses at the gene ends were 5 bases for V and 2 bases for J; bases not matched to a gene: 12. The CDR3 is CSAGGVSGTTYEQYF. The CDR3 DNA reads TGCAGTGCTGGGGGGGTGTCAGGTACTACCTACGAGCAGTACTTC.

This clonotype was detected many times. The V call is TRBV20-1, the J call TRBJ2-5, with TRBD2 identical over 11 bases. Germline V gene lookup returns CDR1 DFQATT and CDR2 SNEGSKA (reference sequence). This CDR3 is 15 amino acids long. The trim removed 4 bases at V and 5 bases at J, leaving 9 bases unmatched. This chain's CDR3 is CSATMLAGGRETQYF. As DNA, the CDR3 is TGCAGTGCTACCATGCTAGCGGGAGGTCGGGAGACCCAGTACTTC.

This clonotype appeared many times. The chain carries TRBV12-3 or TRBV12-4 and TRBJ2-3, with a possible D match to TRBD2 (6 bases). This CDR3 is 14 amino acids long. V lost 5 bases and J 2 bases, leaving 11 bases between the germline ends. CDR3 DNA sequence: TGTGCCAGCAGTCTCGGACTATACACAGATACGCAGTATTTT. Translated: CASSLGLYTDTQYF.

Many counts were recorded for this clonotype. V is TRBV27 and J is TRBJ2-1; D might be TRBD1 (5 bases). V was trimmed by 7 bases and J by 4 bases, leaving 17 bases between them. CDR3 size: 15 residues. In germline, CDR1 is MNHEY, CDR2 SMNVEV (reference sequence). The CDR3 region has the DNA TGTGCCAGCACCAATACGGGTGGGGCTTACAATGAGCAGTTCTTC. It translates to CASTNTGGAYNEQFF.